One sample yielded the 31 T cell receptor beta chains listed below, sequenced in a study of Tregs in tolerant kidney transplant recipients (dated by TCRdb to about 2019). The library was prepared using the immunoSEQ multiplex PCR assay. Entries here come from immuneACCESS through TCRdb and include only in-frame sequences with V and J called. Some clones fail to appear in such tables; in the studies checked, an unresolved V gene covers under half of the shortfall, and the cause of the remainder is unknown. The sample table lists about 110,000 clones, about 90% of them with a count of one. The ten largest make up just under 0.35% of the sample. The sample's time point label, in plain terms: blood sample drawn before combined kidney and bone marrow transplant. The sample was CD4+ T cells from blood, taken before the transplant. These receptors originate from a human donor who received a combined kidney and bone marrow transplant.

The CDR3 nucleotides read TGTGCCACCAGCATGTCGACAGGGCGAAATGAAAAACTGTTTTTT. Encoded protein: CATSMSTGRNEKLFF. The J gene is TRBJ1-4, the V gene TRBV15; 7 nucleotides align to TRBD1. There are 15 residues in the CDR3. V shed 4 bases, J shed 5 bases, and the junction held 7 bases outside the gene matches. Looked up from germline, CDR1 is LNHNV and CDR2 is YYDKDF (reference sequence).

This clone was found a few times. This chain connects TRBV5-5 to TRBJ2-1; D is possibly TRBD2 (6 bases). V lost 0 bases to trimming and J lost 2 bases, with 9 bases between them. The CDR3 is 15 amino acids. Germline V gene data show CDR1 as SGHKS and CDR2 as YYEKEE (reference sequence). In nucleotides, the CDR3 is TGTGCCAGCAGCTTGGTGGGGGGTGCCTACAATGAGCAGTTCTTC. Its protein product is CASSLVGGAYNEQFF.

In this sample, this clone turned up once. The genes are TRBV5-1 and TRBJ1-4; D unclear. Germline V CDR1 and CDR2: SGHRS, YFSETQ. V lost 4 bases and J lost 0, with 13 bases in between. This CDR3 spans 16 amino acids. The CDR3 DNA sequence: TGCGCCAGCAGCCGGGAGACTTATACAACTAATGAAAAACTGTTTTTT. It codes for CASSRETYTTNEKLFF.

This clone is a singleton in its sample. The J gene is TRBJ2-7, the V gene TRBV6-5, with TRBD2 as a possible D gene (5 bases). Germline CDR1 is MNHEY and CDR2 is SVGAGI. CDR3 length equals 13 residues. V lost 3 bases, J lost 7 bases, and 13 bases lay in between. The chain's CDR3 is CASSYQGPGEQYF. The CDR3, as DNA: TGTGCCAGCAGTTATCAAGGACCGGGGGAGCAGTACTTC.

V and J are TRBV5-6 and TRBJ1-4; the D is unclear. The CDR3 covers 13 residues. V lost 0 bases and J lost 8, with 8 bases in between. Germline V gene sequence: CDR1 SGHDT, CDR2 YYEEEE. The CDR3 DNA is TGTGCCAGCAGCTTGGGGGAGGCCGAAAAACTGTTTTTT. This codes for CASSLGEAEKLFF.

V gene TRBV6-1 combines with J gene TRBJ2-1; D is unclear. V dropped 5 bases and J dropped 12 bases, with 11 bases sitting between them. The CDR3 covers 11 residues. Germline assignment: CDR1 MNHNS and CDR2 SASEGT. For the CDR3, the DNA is TGTGCCAGCAGTAGGAGTATGGGGCAGTTCTTC. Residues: CASSRSMGQFF.

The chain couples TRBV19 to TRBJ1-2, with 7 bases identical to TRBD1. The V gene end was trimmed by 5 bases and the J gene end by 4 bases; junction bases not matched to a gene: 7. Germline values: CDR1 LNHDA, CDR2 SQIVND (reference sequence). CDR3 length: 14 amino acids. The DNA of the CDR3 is TGTGCCAGTAGTCTCCAGGGGGTGGCCTATGGCTACACCTTC. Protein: CASSLQGVAYGYTF.

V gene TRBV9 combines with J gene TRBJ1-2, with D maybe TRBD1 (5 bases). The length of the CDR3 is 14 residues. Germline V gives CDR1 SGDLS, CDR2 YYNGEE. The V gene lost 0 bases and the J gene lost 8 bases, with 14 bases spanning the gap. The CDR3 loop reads CASSVARVGGGYTF. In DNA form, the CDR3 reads TGTGCCAGCAGCGTAGCTAGAGTGGGGGGAGGCTACACCTTC.

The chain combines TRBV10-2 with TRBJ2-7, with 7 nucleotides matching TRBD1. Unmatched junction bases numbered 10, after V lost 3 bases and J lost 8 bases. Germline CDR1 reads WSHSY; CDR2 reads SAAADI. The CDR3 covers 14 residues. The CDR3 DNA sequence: TGCGCCAGCAGTGACCCGGGACAGTTTGGACAGCAGTACTTC. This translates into CASSDPGQFGQQYF.

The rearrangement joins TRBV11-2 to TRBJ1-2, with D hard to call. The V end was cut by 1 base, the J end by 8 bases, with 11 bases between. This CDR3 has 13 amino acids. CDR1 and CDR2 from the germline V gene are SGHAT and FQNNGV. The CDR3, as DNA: TGTGCCAGCAGCTTAGGGCCCGAGGCCGGCTACACCTTC. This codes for CASSLGPEAGYTF.

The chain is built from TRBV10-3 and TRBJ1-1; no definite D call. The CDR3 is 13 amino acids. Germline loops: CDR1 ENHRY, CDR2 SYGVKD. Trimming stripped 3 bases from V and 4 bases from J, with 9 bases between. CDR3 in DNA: TGTGCCATCAGTGAAGAACTCGGCACTGAAGCTTTCTTT. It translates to CAISEELGTEAFF.

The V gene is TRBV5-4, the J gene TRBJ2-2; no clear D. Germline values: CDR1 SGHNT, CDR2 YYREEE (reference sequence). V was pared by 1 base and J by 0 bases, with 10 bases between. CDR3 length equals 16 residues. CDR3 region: CASSLRSGANTGELFF. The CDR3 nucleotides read TGTGCCAGCAGCTTGCGGTCAGGCGCGAACACCGGGGAGCTGTTTTTT.

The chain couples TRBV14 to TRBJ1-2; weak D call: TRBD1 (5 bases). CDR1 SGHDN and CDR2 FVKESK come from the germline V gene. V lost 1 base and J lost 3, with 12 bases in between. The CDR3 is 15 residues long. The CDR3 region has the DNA TGTGCCAGCAGCCAAGTAAGGGGCTTTTACTATGGCTACACCTTC. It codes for CASSQVRGFYYGYTF.

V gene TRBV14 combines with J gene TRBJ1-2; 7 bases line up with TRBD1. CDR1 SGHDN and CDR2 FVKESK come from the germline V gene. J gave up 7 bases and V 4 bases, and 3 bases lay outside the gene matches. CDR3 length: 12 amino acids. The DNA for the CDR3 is TGTGCCAGCAGCCCGGGACAGTTTGGCTACACCTTC. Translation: CASSPGQFGYTF.

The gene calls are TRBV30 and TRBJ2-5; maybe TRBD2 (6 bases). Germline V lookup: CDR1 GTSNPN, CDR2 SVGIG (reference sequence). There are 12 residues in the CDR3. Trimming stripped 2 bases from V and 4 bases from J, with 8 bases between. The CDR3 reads CAWSRGRETQYF. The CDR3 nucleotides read TGTGCCTGGAGTCGGGGGAGAGAGACCCAGTACTTC.

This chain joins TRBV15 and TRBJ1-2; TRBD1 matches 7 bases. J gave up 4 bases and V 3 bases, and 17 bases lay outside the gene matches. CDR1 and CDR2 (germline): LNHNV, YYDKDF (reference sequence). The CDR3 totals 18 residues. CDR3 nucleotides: TGTGCCACCAGCAGTCCCCCCTCGGGAGGGGGCTTTTCCTATGGCTACACCTTC. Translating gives CATSSPPSGGGFSYGYTF.

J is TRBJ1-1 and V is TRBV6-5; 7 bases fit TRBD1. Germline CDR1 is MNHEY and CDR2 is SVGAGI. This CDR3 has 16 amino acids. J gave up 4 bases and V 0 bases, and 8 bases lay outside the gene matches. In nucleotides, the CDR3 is TGTGCCAGCAGTTACTCGCCAGGGGGACGGGGCACTGAAGCTTTCTTT. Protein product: CASSYSPGGRGTEAFF.

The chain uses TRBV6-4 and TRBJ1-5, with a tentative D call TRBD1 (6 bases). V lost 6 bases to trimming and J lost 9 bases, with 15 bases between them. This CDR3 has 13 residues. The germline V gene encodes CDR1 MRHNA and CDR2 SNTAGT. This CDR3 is CASRVGASRPQHF. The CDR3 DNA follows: TGTGCCAGCAGGGTGGGGGCCTCCCGGCCCCAGCATTTT.

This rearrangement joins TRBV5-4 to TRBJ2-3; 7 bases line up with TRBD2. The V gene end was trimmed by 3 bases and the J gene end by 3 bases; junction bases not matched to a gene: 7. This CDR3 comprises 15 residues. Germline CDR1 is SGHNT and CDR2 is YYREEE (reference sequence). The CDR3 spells CASSWATSQTDTQYF. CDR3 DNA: TGTGCCAGCAGCTGGGCGACTAGCCAAACAGATACGCAGTATTTT.

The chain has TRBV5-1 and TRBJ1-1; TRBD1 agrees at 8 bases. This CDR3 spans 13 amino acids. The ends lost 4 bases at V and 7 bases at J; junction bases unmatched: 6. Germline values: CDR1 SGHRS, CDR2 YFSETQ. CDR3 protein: CASSQTGGVEAFF. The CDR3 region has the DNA TGCGCCAGCAGCCAAACAGGGGGGGTTGAAGCTTTCTTT.

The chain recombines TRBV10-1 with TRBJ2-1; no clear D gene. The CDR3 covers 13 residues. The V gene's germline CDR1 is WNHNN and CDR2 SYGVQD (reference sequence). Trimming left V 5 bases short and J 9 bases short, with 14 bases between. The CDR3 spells CASSSPALGEQFF. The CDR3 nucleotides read TGCGCCAGCAGTAGCCCAGCGTTGGGTGAGCAGTTCTTC.

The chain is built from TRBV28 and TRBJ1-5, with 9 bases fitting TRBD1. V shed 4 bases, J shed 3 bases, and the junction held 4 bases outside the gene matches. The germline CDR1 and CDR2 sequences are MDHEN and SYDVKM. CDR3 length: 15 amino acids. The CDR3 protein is CASSSGTGFNQPQHF. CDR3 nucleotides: TGTGCCAGCAGTTCCGGGACAGGGTTCAATCAGCCCCAGCATTTT. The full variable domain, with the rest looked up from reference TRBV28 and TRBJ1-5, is DVKVTQSSRYLVKRTGEKVFLECVQDMDHENMFWYRQDPGLGLRLIYFSYDVKMKEKGDIPEGYSVSREKKERFSLILESASTNQTSMYLCASSSGTGFNQPQHFGDGTRLSIL.

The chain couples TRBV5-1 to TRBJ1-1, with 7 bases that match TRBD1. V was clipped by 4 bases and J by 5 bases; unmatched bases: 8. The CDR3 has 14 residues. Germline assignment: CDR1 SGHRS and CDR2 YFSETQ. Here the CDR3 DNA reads TGCGCCAGCAGCAGAGGGACAGCAAGGACTGAAGCTTTCTTT. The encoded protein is CASSRGTARTEAFF.

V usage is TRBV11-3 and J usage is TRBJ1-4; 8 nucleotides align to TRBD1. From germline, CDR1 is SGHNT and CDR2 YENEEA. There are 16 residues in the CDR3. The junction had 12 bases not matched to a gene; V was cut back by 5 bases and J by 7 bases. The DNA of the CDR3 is TGTGCCAGCAGCATACGGACAGGGTGGAAGGGTGAAAAACTGTTTTTT. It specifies CASSIRTGWKGEKLFF.

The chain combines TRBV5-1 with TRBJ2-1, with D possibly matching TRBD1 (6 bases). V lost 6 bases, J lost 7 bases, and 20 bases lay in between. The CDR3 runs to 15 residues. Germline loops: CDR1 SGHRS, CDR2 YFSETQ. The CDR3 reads CASTLAGVASNEQFF. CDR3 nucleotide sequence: TGCGCCAGCACCCTGGCAGGGGTAGCGTCGAATGAGCAGTTCTTC. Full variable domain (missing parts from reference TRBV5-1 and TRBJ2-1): KAGVTQTPRYLIKTRGQQVTLSCSPISGHRSVSWYQQTPGQGLQFLFEYFSETQRNKGNFPGRFSGRQFSNSRSEMNVSTLELGDSALYLCASTLAGVASNEQFFGPGTRLTVL.

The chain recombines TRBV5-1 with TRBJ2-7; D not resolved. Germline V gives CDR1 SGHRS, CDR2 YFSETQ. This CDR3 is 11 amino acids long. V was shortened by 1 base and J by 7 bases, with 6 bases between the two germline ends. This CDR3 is CASSLFEEQYF. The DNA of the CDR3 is TGCGCCAGCAGCTTGTTTGAGGAGCAGTACTTC. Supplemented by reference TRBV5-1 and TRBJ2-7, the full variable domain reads KAGVTQTPRYLIKTRGQQVTLSCSPISGHRSVSWYQQTPGQGLQFLFEYFSETQRNKGNFPGRFSGRQFSNSRSEMNVSTLELGDSALYLCASSLFEEQYFGPGTRLTVT.

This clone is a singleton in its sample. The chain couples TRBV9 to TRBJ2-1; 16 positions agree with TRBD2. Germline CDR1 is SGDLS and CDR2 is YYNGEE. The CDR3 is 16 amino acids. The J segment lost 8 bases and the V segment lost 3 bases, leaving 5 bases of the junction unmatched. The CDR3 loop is CASSAGTSGGGYEQFF. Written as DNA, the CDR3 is TGTGCCAGCAGCGCCGGGACTAGCGGGGGGGGCTATGAGCAGTTCTTC.

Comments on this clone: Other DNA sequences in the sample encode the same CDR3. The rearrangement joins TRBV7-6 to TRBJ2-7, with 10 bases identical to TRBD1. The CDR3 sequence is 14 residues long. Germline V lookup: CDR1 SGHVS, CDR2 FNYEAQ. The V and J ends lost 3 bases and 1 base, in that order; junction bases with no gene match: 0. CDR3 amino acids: CASSLDRGSYEQYF. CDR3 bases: TGTGCCAGCAGCTTGGACAGGGGGTCCTACGAGCAGTACTTC.

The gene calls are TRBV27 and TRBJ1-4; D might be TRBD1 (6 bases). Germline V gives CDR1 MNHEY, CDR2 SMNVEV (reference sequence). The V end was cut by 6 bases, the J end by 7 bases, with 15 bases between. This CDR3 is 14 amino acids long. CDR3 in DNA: TGTGCCAGCAGCCCGGGGACAAGAATTGAAAAACTGTTTTTT. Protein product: CASSPGTRIEKLFF.

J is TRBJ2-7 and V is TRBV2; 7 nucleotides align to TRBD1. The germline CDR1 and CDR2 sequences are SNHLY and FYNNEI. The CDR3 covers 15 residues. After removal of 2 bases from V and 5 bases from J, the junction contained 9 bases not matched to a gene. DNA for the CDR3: TGTGCCAGCAGTGAATTCGAGGTAGGGGGCGACGAGCAGTACTTC. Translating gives CASSEFEVGGDEQYF.

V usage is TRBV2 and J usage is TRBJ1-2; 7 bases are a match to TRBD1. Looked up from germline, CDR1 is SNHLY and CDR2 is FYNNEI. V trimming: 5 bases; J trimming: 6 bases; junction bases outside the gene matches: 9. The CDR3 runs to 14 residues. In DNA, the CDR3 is TGTGCCAGCAGTCTTAAGGGACAGAGGAATGGCTACACCTTC. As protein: CASSLKGQRNGYTF.